The next 25 T cell receptor beta chains were all read from a single sample in a study of long-term antiretroviral therapy in people with HIV. It was version v3.0 of the immunoSEQ assay that was run at survey level. The table came from immunoSEQ multiplex PCR; TCRdb's copy has only in-frame clones and leaves some out. The sample has more than 20,000 clones; approximately 80% are singletons. This specimen consisted of unsorted PBMCs, obtained 1.2 years after starting antiretroviral therapy. Source of these receptors: a woman aged 40-49 years with HIV.

The chain combines TRBV13 with TRBJ2-3, with TRBD2 matching over 10 bases. V shed 5 bases, J shed 2 bases, and the junction held 7 bases outside the gene matches. CDR1 and CDR2 from the germline V gene are PRHDT and FYEKMQ (reference sequence). The CDR3 extends over 16 amino acids. The CDR3 protein is CASSRGLADITDTQYF. DNA of the CDR3: TGTGCCAGCAGCAGAGGACTAGCGGACATCACAGATACGCAGTATTTT. Using reference TRBV13 and TRBJ2-3 for the parts outside the CDR3, the full variable domain is AAGVIQSPRHLIKEKRETATLKCYPIPRHDTVYWYQQGPGQDPQFLISFYEKMQSDKGSIPDRFSAQQFSDYHSELNMSSLELGDSALYFCASSRGLADITDTQYFGPGTRLTVL.

The chain is built from TRBV19 and TRBJ1-1, with D maybe TRBD1 (6 bases). The CDR3 loop spans 16 amino acids. Trimming shortened V by 4 bases and J by 0 bases, and 15 bases separated the two germline ends. Germline V gene lookup returns CDR1 LNHDA and CDR2 SQIVND (reference sequence). CDR3 sequence reads: CASSTRGIGMNTEAFF. CDR3 sequence (DNA): TGTGCCAGTAGTACAAGGGGGATTGGGATGAACACTGAAGCTTTCTTT.

DNA of the CDR3: TGTGCCAGCAGATTTGGGGCGACTAGTTATCTGCGGGATGAGCAGTTCTTC. Translating gives CASRFGATSYLRDEQFF. The chain carries TRBV27 and TRBJ2-1; a possible D gene is TRBD2 (6 bases). CDR3 size: 17 residues. Trimming pared 6 bases from V and 8 bases from J, leaving 26 bases between. Germline V gene lookup returns CDR1 MNHEY and CDR2 SMNVEV (reference sequence).

The genes are TRBV11-3 and TRBJ2-1, with 11 bases that match TRBD2. Germline V lookup: CDR1 SGHNT, CDR2 YENEEA. This CDR3 is 16 amino acids long. Trimming removed 4 bases from V and 0 bases from J; junction bases left unmatched: 2. This CDR3 reads CASSSGTSGSYNEQFF. The CDR3 DNA reads TGTGCCAGCAGCTCTGGGACTAGCGGCTCCTACAATGAGCAGTTCTTC.

This clone was counted a few times. V gene TRBV27 combines with J gene TRBJ2-3, with D unresolved. There are 14 residues in the CDR3. Deletions cut 5 bases from V and 1 base from J, with 10 bases between. Germline lookup yields CDR1 MNHEY and CDR2 SMNVEV (reference sequence). This chain's CDR3 is CASSPSRGTDTQYF. The DNA of the CDR3 is TGTGCCAGCAGTCCCTCCCGGGGCACAGATACGCAGTATTTT.

The gene calls are TRBV30 and TRBJ2-5; weak D call: TRBD2 (5 bases). The CDR3 extends over 13 amino acids. In germline, CDR1 is GTSNPN, CDR2 SVGIG (reference sequence). V lost 0 bases and J lost 4, with 9 bases in between. The CDR3 is CAWSVRGRETQYF. The CDR3 region has the DNA TGTGCCTGGAGTGTACGGGGTCGAGAGACCCAGTACTTC.

This rearrangement joins TRBV30 to TRBJ2-3, with D perhaps assigned TRBD1 or TRBD2 (5 bases each). Germline values: CDR1 GTSNPN, CDR2 SVGIG (reference sequence). The CDR3 loop spans 14 amino acids. V shed 0 bases and J shed 6 bases, with 13 bases lying between them. This CDR3 is CAWSVRTGTDTQYF. Written as DNA, the CDR3 is TGTGCCTGGAGTGTAAGGACGGGGACCGATACGCAGTATTTT.

V gene TRBV28 combines with J gene TRBJ1-5, with a possible D match to TRBD1 (5 bases). Germline CDR1 MDHEN, CDR2 SYDVKM. The CDR3 is made up of 13 amino acids. The germline V and J ends were trimmed by 6 bases and 3 bases, with 9 bases remaining between them. The chain's CDR3 is CASRRQFNQPQHF. The CDR3 DNA sequence: TGTGCCAGCAGGAGACAGTTCAATCAGCCCCAGCATTTT.

This chain uses TRBV28 with TRBJ1-1; TRBD1 agrees at 7 bases. The CDR3 spans 15 residues. With V trimmed by 8 bases and J by 1 base, 10 bases remained unmatched. CDR1 is MDHEN, CDR2 SYDVKM, per germline. CDR3 residues: CASLSAAGGNTEAFF. DNA of the CDR3: TGTGCCAGCCTCTCTGCGGCAGGGGGGAACACTGAAGCTTTCTTT.

This clone was recorded once. The genes are TRBV29-1 and TRBJ2-5; no definite D call. Trimming removed 8 bases from V and 5 bases from J, with 12 bases in between. CDR3 length: 11 amino acids. CDR1 SQVTM and CDR2 ANQGSEA come from the germline V gene. The CDR3 sequence: CSFRTVETQYF. The CDR3, as DNA: TGCAGCTTCAGGACCGTCGAGACCCAGTACTTC.

This clone was seen once. The chain is built from TRBV7-6 and TRBJ2-3; tentatively, D is TRBD2 (6 bases). Germline values: CDR1 SGHVS, CDR2 FNYEAQ. Between the trimmed V and J ends, which lost 5 bases and 9 bases, there was a span of 12 bases. This CDR3 comprises 12 residues. This CDR3 is CASSDQGRTQYF. As DNA, the CDR3 is TGTGCCAGCAGCGACCAAGGGAGGACGCAGTATTTT.

This clone was found once. The rearrangement uses TRBV5-1 and TRBJ2-7; 7 bases are a match to TRBD1. Germline trimming cut 4 bases from V and 2 bases from J; bases unmatched to any gene: 6. The CDR3 spans 14 residues. Looked up from germline, CDR1 is SGHRS and CDR2 is YFSETQ. This chain's CDR3 is CASSLQQGTYEQYF. CDR3 bases: TGCGCCAGCAGCCTCCAACAGGGGACCTACGAGCAGTACTTC.

This chain links TRBV15 with TRBJ2-2; D is possibly TRBD2 (5 bases). Germline V gene data show CDR1 as LNHNV and CDR2 as YYDKDF (reference sequence). The CDR3 is made up of 17 amino acids. V dropped 0 bases and J dropped 3 bases, with 14 bases sitting between them. The CDR3 sequence: CATSRDLMEAYTGELFF. The CDR3 nucleotides read TGTGCCACCAGCAGAGATCTTATGGAGGCCTACACCGGGGAGCTGTTTTTT.

The chain employs TRBV4-2 and TRBJ2-7; the match to TRBD2 covers 13 bases. The CDR3 contains 16 residues. V shed 2 bases and J 4 bases; nucleotides not matched to a gene: 5. Germline V lookup: CDR1 LGHNA, CDR2 YNFKEQ. The CDR3 region is CASSQPGTSGVYEQYF. CDR3 DNA sequence: TGTGCCAGCAGCCAACCCGGGACTAGCGGGGTTTACGAGCAGTACTTC.

This chain connects TRBV4-3 to TRBJ2-7, with D possibly being TRBD1 (6 bases). Trimming left V 3 bases short and J 4 bases short, with 10 bases between. This CDR3 spans 13 amino acids. Germline V gene lookup returns CDR1 LGHNA and CDR2 YSLEER. CDR3 nucleotides: TGCGCCAGCAGCCACGCTACAGGGTACGAGCAGTACTTC. This encodes CASSHATGYEQYF.

This clone has more than one count but fewer than ten. The chain recombines TRBV7-2 with TRBJ2-7, with D maybe TRBD2 (6 bases). CDR1 is SGHTA and CDR2 is FQGNSA in the germline V gene. This CDR3 has 14 residues. V was cut by 4 bases and J by 6 bases, with 16 bases left in between. The CDR3 is CASSSPGLGVEQYF. The CDR3 region has the DNA TGTGCCAGCAGCTCGCCGGGACTCGGGGTCGAGCAGTACTTC.

The rearrangement links TRBV4-1 to TRBJ1-4, with D unresolved. Germline loops: CDR1 MGHRA, CDR2 YSYEKL. The CDR3 extends over 12 amino acids. The V end lost 0 bases, the J end lost 7 bases, and 3 bases lay between the germline ends. This chain's CDR3 is CASSQEGEKLFF. CDR3 in DNA: TGCGCCAGCAGCCAAGAAGGTGAAAAACTGTTTTTT.

The chain carries TRBV27 and TRBJ2-5; D may be TRBD2 (6 bases). This CDR3 is built from 13 residues. Germline lookup yields CDR1 MNHEY and CDR2 SMNVEV (reference sequence). V lost 1 base to trimming and J lost 5 bases, with 8 bases between them. CDR3 sequence (DNA): TGTGCCAGCAGTTTATTAGCGGCGGAGACCCAGTACTTC. Its translation: CASSLLAAETQYF.

The gene calls are TRBV5-5 and TRBJ2-5; TRBD1 agrees at 8 bases. CDR1 SGHKS and CDR2 YYEKEE come from the germline V gene (reference sequence). The junction had 8 bases not matched to a gene; V was cut back by 5 bases and J by 2 bases. The CDR3 is made up of 15 amino acids. The DNA for the CDR3 is TGTGCCAGCAGTCCACAGGGGGATGAACAAGAGACCCAGTACTTC. This codes for CASSPQGDEQETQYF.

This chain joins TRBV15 and TRBJ1-2; D unresolved. CDR3 length equals 14 residues. V was trimmed by 0 bases and J by 7 bases, leaving 12 bases between them. Per the germline V gene, CDR1 is LNHNV and CDR2 is YYDKDF (reference sequence). In DNA, the CDR3 is TGTGCCACCAGCAGAGACTCCCTAAATTCTGGCTACACCTTC. Its translation is CATSRDSLNSGYTF.

This clone was found a few times. The genes are TRBV6-1 and TRBJ2-7; D ambiguous. Trimming took 6 bases from V and 0 from J, leaving 9 bases between them. The CDR3 consists of 13 residues. Germline assignment: CDR1 MNHNS and CDR2 SASEGT. This CDR3 reads CASSQYYSYEQYF. The CDR3 DNA sequence: TGTGCCAGCAGCCAATACTACTCCTACGAGCAGTACTTC.

This sequence joins TRBV5-1 and TRBJ2-1; 8 bases agree with TRBD1. Looked up from germline, CDR1 is SGHRS and CDR2 is YFSETQ. The length of the CDR3 is 15 residues. V gave up 0 bases and J gave up 7 bases; unmatched junction bases: 6. CDR3 DNA sequence: TGCGCCAGCAGCTTGGAGGCCAGGGGGCCGAATGAGCAGTTCTTC. Translating it yields CASSLEARGPNEQFF.

The V gene is TRBV7-6, the J gene TRBJ1-5; D is uncertain. Trimming left V 5 bases short and J 4 bases short, with 12 bases between. This CDR3 contains 14 residues. Looked up from germline, CDR1 is SGHVS and CDR2 is FNYEAQ. CDR3 amino acids: CASSALGLNQPQHF. CDR3 bases: TGTGCCAGCAGCGCCCTGGGCCTTAATCAGCCCCAGCATTTT.

The chain has TRBV9 and TRBJ2-3, with D uncertain. The V gene's germline CDR1 is SGDLS and CDR2 YYNGEE. The V and J ends lost 0 bases and 6 bases respectively, with 2 bases between them. The CDR3 is 11 residues long. The CDR3 DNA sequence: TGTGCCAGCAGCGTAGCTGATACGCAGTATTTT. Protein sequence: CASSVADTQYF.

The chain links TRBV7-8 to TRBJ2-6, with 12 bases matching TRBD1. Germline values: CDR1 SGHVS, CDR2 FQNEAQ. The CDR3 totals 18 residues. The ends lost 5 bases at V and 4 bases at J; junction bases unmatched: 9. The CDR3 spells CASSEPGQGASGANVLTF. DNA for the CDR3: TGTGCCAGCAGCGAACCGGGACAGGGGGCGTCCGGGGCCAACGTCCTGACTTTC.